This TCR beta chain was sequenced in a study of CD8 T cells in Susac syndrome. Only a few counts were recorded for this clonotype. From germline, CDR1 is LGHDT and CDR2 YNNKEL (reference sequence). V was pared by 1 base and J by 0 bases, with 6 bases between. The CDR3 totals 14 residues. cDNA came from roughly 0.53 to 1 ug RNA primed by random hexamers. It was immunoSEQ multiplex PCR that amplified TCR beta CDR3 across 54 Vbeta and 13 Jbeta. Each CDR3 protein gets one entry after TCRdb re-called the immunoSEQ multiplex PCR reads with MiXCR. The sample shows around 130,000 distinct CDR3 sequences, around 80% of them seen only once.

The source material was CD8+ T cells from PBMCs. The TCR originated in a human donor with multiple sclerosis. The chain has TRBV3-1 and TRBJ1-2, with unresolved D. The CDR3 DNA is TGTGCCAGCAGCCAAGTTCGGGCTAACTATGGCTACACCTTC. It yields the protein CASSQVRANYGYTF. The full variable domain, in which reference TRBV3-1 and TRBJ1-2 provide the parts outside the CDR3, is DTAVSQTPKYLVTQMGNDKSIKCEQNLGHDTMYWYKQDSKKFLKIMFSYNNKELIINETVPNRFSPKSPDKAHLNLHINSLELGDSAVYFCASSQVRANYGYTFGSGTRLTVV.